The rows below give T cell receptor beta chains drawn from one sample of a study of T cell responses to AZD1222 COVID-19 vaccine. Repertoires were generated with immunoSEQ multiplex PCR, while TCRdb's copy carries only in-frame clones and drops some. Among approximately 170,000 clones listed, about 91% were seen once. Sample: peripheral blood, taken on day 0 of AZD1222 vaccination. These receptor sequences come from an adult in good health. Each CDR3 is given with its conserved first and last residue. The D gene is left open where the match is weak. Only some rows state a clone size, as once, few, many or a class for expanded clones.

>once|TRBJ1-5|TRBV28|TRBD1|15
CASSPGTGYHQPQHF
TGTGCCAGCAGTCCCGGGACAGGATACCATCAGCCCCAGCATTTT
>NA|TRBJ2-7|TRBV19|TRBD2|13
CAISTSTSYEQYF
TGTGCCATCTCGACTAGCACTTCCTACGAGCAGTACTTC
>NA|TRBJ2-1|TRBV5-1|TRBD1|14
CASSPMTGHNEQFF
TGCGCCAGCAGCCCCATGACAGGGCACAATGAGCAGTTCTTC
>NA|TRBJ1-4|TRBV10-3|NA|14
CAISDGSSDEKLFF
TGTGCCATCAGTGACGGCAGCTCGGATGAAAAACTGTTTTTT
>NA|TRBJ2-4|TRBV27|TRBD2|14
CASSSGGRDVIQYF
TGTGCCAGTTCAAGCGGCGGGAGAGACGTCATTCAGTACTTC
>NA|TRBJ1-1|TRBV14|NA|14
CASSHAGLTLGAFF
TGTGCCAGCAGCCATGCGGGACTTACCCTAGGGGCTTTCTTT
>NA|TRBJ1-5|TRBV19|TRBD1|16
CASRAGTGGKSQPQHF
TGTGCCAGTCGAGCCGGGACAGGGGGTAAAAGTCAGCCCCAGCATTTT
>NA|TRBJ2-3|TRBV7-9|NA|15
CASSSRGTSTDTQYF
TGTGCCAGCAGCTCCCGCGGGACTAGCACAGATACGCAGTATTTT
>NA|TRBJ2-3|TRBV4-1|TRBD2|16
CASSPAGTSGTDTQYF
TGCGCCAGCAGCCCTGCTGGGACTAGCGGCACAGATACGCAGTATTTT
>once|TRBJ1-3|TRBV19|TRBD1|16
CASSSTGTGVGNTIYF
TGTGCCAGTAGTAGCACCGGGACAGGGGTCGGAAACACCATATATTTT
>NA|TRBJ1-2|TRBV6-5|TRBD1|14
CASSSTGLGYGYTF
TGTGCCAGCAGTTCGACAGGGCTTGGCTATGGCTACACCTTC
>NA|TRBJ2-7|TRBV28|NA|13
CASSLKRYYEQYF
TGTGCCAGCAGTTTAAAAAGGTACTACGAGCAGTACTTC
>once|TRBJ2-1|TRBV6-2/TRBV6-3|TRBD2|16
CASSYATASGRNEQFF
TGTGCCAGCAGTTACGCCACGGCTAGCGGGAGAAATGAGCAGTTCTTC
>NA|TRBJ1-1|TRBV19|NA|16
CASSIPPQDPNTEAFF
TGTGCCAGTAGTATTCCCCCGCAGGACCCGAACACTGAAGCTTTCTTT
>NA|TRBJ2-1|TRBV2|TRBD2|14
CASSDRLALAEQFF
TGTGCCAGCAGTGATCGACTAGCTCTTGCTGAGCAGTTCTTC
>NA|TRBJ2-7|TRBV3-1/TRBV3-2|NA|11
CASSSAHEQYF
TGTGCCAGCAGTAGCGCCCACGAGCAGTACTTC
>NA|TRBJ2-2|TRBV12-3/TRBV12-4|NA|11
CAGGNTGELFF
TGTGCCGGAGGGAACACCGGGGAGCTGTTTTTT
>few|TRBJ2-5|TRBV21-1|NA|16
CASSKKPYQGRGDQYF
TGTGCCAGCAGCAAAAAGCCCTACCAGGGTCGTGGGGACCAGTACTTC
>NA|TRBJ2-1|TRBV4-2|TRBD2|19
CASSQVGLAGGLRYNEQFF
TGTGCCAGCAGCCAAGTGGGACTAGCGGGAGGGCTCCGGTACAATGAGCAGTTCTTC
>few|TRBJ2-7|TRBV30|NA|11
CVTRSSYEQYF
TGTGTTACTAGGAGCTCCTACGAGCAGTACTTC
>once|TRBJ2-3|TRBV20-1|NA|10
CSATPGTQYF
TGCAGTGCTACCCCGGGTACGCAGTATTTT
>few|TRBJ1-5|TRBV24-1|TRBD1|15
CATSDTLDRDQPQHF
TGTGCCACCAGTGACACGCTTGACAGGGATCAGCCCCAGCATTTT
>NA|TRBJ1-3|TRBV28|NA|15
CASSFHPSGGNTIYF
TGTGCCAGCAGTTTTCACCCCTCCGGTGGAAACACCATATATTTT
>NA|TRBJ1-4|TRBV6-5|TRBD1|15
CASSYSRTGNEKLFF
TGTGCCAGCAGTTACTCCAGGACAGGGAATGAAAAACTGTTTTTT
>NA|TRBJ2-2|TRBV7-3|NA|14
CASSLTPNTGELFF
TGTGCCAGCAGCTTAACCCCGAACACCGGGGAGCTGTTTTTT
>NA|TRBJ1-2|TRBV24-1|NA|11
CATEKGGSYTF
TGTGCCACCGAGAAGGGGGGGAGCTACACCTTC
>NA|TRBJ2-3|TRBV7-3|NA|12
CASSLAWGPQYF
TGTGCCAGCAGCTTAGCGTGGGGGCCGCAGTATTTT
>NA|TRBJ1-4|TRBV5-1|NA|17
CASSTDPTGMVTEKLFF
TGCGCCAGCAGCACTGATCCTACAGGGATGGTGACTGAAAAACTGTTTTTT
>NA|TRBJ1-4|TRBV5-6|NA|15
CASSFRTGTNEKLFF
TGTGCCAGCAGCTTCCGTACCGGGACTAATGAAAAACTGTTTTTT
>NA|TRBJ1-3|TRBV27|NA|14
CASKRVGAGNTIYF
TGTGCCAGCAAACGGGTGGGAGCTGGAAACACCATATATTTT
>NA|TRBJ1-2|TRBV19|TRBD1|15
CASSHLTGGGYGYTF
TGTGCCAGTAGCCACCTGACAGGGGGGGGCTATGGCTACACCTTC
>NA|TRBJ2-2|TRBV5-4|TRBD1|16
CASSTRTGANTGELFF
TGTGCCAGCAGCACTCGGACAGGCGCGAACACCGGGGAGCTGTTTTTT
>NA|TRBJ1-5|TRBV18|TRBD1|15
CASSRQGYSNQPQHF
TGTGCCAGCTCTCGACAGGGATATAGCAATCAGCCCCAGCATTTT
>NA|TRBJ1-1|TRBV9|NA|15
CASSVVTVGSTEAFF
TGTGCCAGCAGCGTCGTCACCGTGGGTAGCACTGAAGCTTTCTTT
>NA|TRBJ1-6|TRBV5-4|NA|14
CASSLEGIGSPLHF
TGTGCCAGCAGCTTGGAGGGGATCGGGTCACCCCTCCACTTT
>NA|TRBJ2-5|TRBV9|NA|14
CASSRDRSQETQYF
TGTGCCAGCAGCCGGGACCGGTCACAAGAGACCCAGTACTTC
>NA|TRBJ1-1|TRBV7-3|TRBD1|13
CASSLIGTGEAFF
TGTGCCAGCAGCTTAATTGGGACAGGAGAAGCTTTCTTT
>NA|TRBJ2-1|TRBV7-9|TRBD1|16
CASSIKKDRGTTEQFF
TGTGCCAGCAGCATTAAAAAGGACAGGGGTACGACTGAGCAGTTCTTC
>few|TRBJ1-1|TRBV25-1|NA|12
CASGKGPTEAFF
TGTGCCAGCGGCAAAGGGCCCACTGAAGCTTTCTTT
>NA|TRBJ2-7|TRBV7-6|NA|21
CASSLAARPGRRRGAAYEQYF
TGTGCCAGCAGCTTAGCCGCAAGGCCGGGACGGAGGAGGGGGGCGGCCTACGAGCAGTACTTC
>once|TRBJ2-2|TRBV24-1|TRBD2|18
CATSDPGGLAVNTGELFF
TGTGCCACCAGTGACCCCGGAGGACTAGCGGTTAACACCGGGGAGCTGTTTTTT
>NA|TRBJ1-1|TRBV7-2|NA|15
CASSLLTVKTTEAFF
TGTGCCAGCAGCCTACTCACTGTCAAGACCACTGAAGCTTTCTTT
>NA|TRBJ2-6|TRBV6-4|NA|14
CASRGDTGANVLTF
TGTGCCAGCAGAGGGGATACTGGGGCCAACGTCCTGACTTTC
>NA|TRBJ1-6|TRBV25-1|NA|14
CASKGLSPNSPLHF
TGTGCCAGCAAGGGACTCTCCCCTAATTCACCCCTCCACTTT
>NA|TRBJ2-7|TRBV29-1|NA|13
CSVELPPAYEQYF
TGCAGCGTTGAATTACCGCCTGCCTACGAGCAGTACTTC
>NA|TRBJ2-2|TRBV19|NA|15
CASSSGAANTGELFF
TGTGCCAGTAGCTCGGGAGCGGCGAACACCGGGGAGCTGTTTTTT
>once|TRBJ1-3|TRBV7-2|TRBD1|12
CASSYRQGPIYF
TGTGCCAGCAGCTATAGACAGGGTCCCATATATTTT
>NA|TRBJ1-6|TRBV19|NA|15
CASSIDHDRSSPLHF
TGTGCCAGTAGTATAGATCACGATAGGAGTTCACCCCTCCACTTT
>once|TRBJ1-4|TRBV28|NA|13
CASSSGAGQKLFF
TGTGCCAGCAGTTCTGGGGCCGGGCAAAAACTGTTTTTT
>NA|TRBJ1-2|TRBV28|NA|10
CASRRYGYTF
TGTGCCAGCAGACGATATGGCTACACCTTC
>once|TRBJ2-2|TRBV5-1|TRBD2|15
CASSLGLAGLGELFF
TGCGCCAGCAGCTTGGGACTAGCGGGACTCGGGGAGCTGTTTTTT
>NA|TRBJ2-5|TRBV2|NA|14
CASSVGLVPETQYF
TGTGCCAGCAGTGTGGGACTGGTGCCGGAGACCCAGTACTTC
>NA|TRBJ1-5|TRBV12-5|TRBD1|15
CASGREQGRGQPQHF
TGTGCTAGTGGCCGCGAACAGGGGAGGGGACAGCCCCAGCATTTT
>NA|TRBJ2-3|TRBV19|NA|16
CASSRAQGFSTDTQYF
TGTGCCAGTAGTCGGGCCCAGGGGTTTAGCACAGATACGCAGTATTTT
>few|TRBJ1-3|TRBV3-1/TRBV3-2|NA|14
CASSQAFSGNTIYF
TGTGCCAGCAGCCAGGCCTTCTCTGGAAACACCATATATTTT
>NA|TRBJ2-7|TRBV6-1|NA|16
CASSEVPGGNFYEQYF
TGTGCCAGCAGTGAAGTGCCCGGGGGCAACTTCTACGAGCAGTACTTC
>NA|TRBJ2-7|TRBV7-8|NA|14
CASSLMGLPYEQYF
TGTGCCAGCAGCTTAATGGGACTTCCCTACGAGCAGTACTTC
>few|TRBJ2-1|TRBV6-1|NA|12
CASSDRGYEQFF
TGTGCCAGCAGTGATCGGGGGTATGAGCAGTTCTTC
>NA|TRBJ2-7|TRBV7-9|TRBD1|15
CASSPGDRLSYEQYF
TGTGCCAGCAGCCCCGGGGACAGACTCTCCTACGAGCAGTACTTC
>NA|TRBJ2-1|TRBV27|TRBD2|15
CASSLSTSPYNEQFF
TGTGCCAGCAGTTTATCGACTAGCCCCTACAATGAGCAGTTCTTC